This T cell receptor beta chain was documented in a study of shared clonotypes between healthy human individuals (dated by TCRdb to 2018 to 2020). Some background on the complete study: Three men and a couple of women, aged 18 to 49 years, made up the cohort. For each donor, CD4 naive and CD4 memory were each given three plates, CD8 naive was given two plates, and CD8 memory was given one plate. Blood TCR repertoires of a handful of healthy adults were deeply sequenced to estimate repertoire size and the extent of clonotype sharing between individuals. Different laboratories and diverse techniques were used to prepare libraries and sequence TCR repertoires, to increase sequencing depth and limit assay-specific biases. Between about 0.9 and 10 billion PBMCs per donor were obtained by leukapheresis. General study outcomes and caveats: Compared with non-shared clonotypes, the clonotypes found in all four sorted-subset donors had higher generation probabilities. Approximately 5% of naive CD4, 3.5% of naive CD8, approximately 2.2% of memory CD4, and less than 0.45% of memory CD8 clonotypes were shared across a few donors. Pairwise subsampling led to the expectation that sequencing depth would affect the degree of clonotype sharing among donors. Because the study included only a small number of donors, the genetic and exposure-history diversity represented was limited. Sampling was restricted to blood, and TCR repertoires in tissues likely differ from the TCR repertoires found in blood. Larger estimated clonotype richness was generally found for naive subsets than for memory subsets. Incomplete sequencing was indicated by rarefaction of sorted-subset datasets, despite the large sequencing depth.

TCR CDR3 regions were amplified from genomic DNA by multiplex PCR using the deep immunoSEQ assay. Genomic DNA extracted from each cell subset was distributed evenly over all wells of several immunoSEQ 96-well plates, and each plate served as one replicate. For sorted subsets, each replicate PCR was loaded with approximately 0.2 ug genomic DNA, equivalent to 30,000 to 35,000 T cell genomes. Purified libraries were measured with a Qubit 3.0 fluorometer, size-checked on a Bioanalyzer 2100, and measured again with the KAPA Library Quantification kit. Every immunoSEQ 96-well plate was sequenced on a dedicated single-read 150-cycle Illumina NextSeq 550 flow cell. Turning to the authors' computational methods: The immunoSEQ output contained only junctional sequences without quality scores, so filtering could not match that applied to full-length reads. To assign V/J genes and CDR3, sequences were annotated against IMGT germline references using PyIR, a Python wrapper for IgBLAST v1.9. Reads were filtered out if the reads had weak V/J assignments (E-value above 1e-6), no CDR3, stop codons, out-of-frame junctions, or ambiguous translated residues. V3J clonotypes were defined as sequences sharing the same inferred V gene, J gene, and CDR3 amino acid sequence. Percentage overlap between repertoires was computed as shared unique clonotypes divided by the size of the smaller repertoire. RTK rarefaction, the Chao1 estimator, and Recon v2.1 estimates of unobserved clonotypes were used to assess repertoire richness. For all TCRbeta clonotypes obtained by the gDNA method from a few donors, generation probabilities were computed with OLGA. What TCRdb holds here is the immuneACCESS table cut down to in-frame rearrangements. Part of the clones is not present; checked against another copy, under half of the missing clones reflect an unresolved V gene, and the others are unexplained. That table is the source of V, J and clone size, and D and trimming were worked out from the DNA. The sample records about 680,000 clones, about 90% of which are singletons. The ten largest clonotypes hold nearly 25% of the sample.

CD8 naive samples were obtained by positive selection for CCR7 among CD45RO-negative cells, yielding a CD45RA+CCR7+ population from which TemRA cells were excluded. Healthy HIV-negative adults with no recently reported acute infections or vaccinations were included as donors. All donors were Caucasian adults living in Nashville, Tennessee, USA. After blood collection by leukapheresis, PBMCs were isolated using Ficoll-Histopaque density gradient centrifugation and then cryopreserved in the vapor phase of liquid nitrogen. Purity and quantity of every magnetically sorted T cell population were checked by analytical flow cytometry. Genomic DNA was isolated from every sorted fraction and measured by UV absorbance on a Nanodrop 2000c. In this sample, this clone turned up once. It lacks a known antigen. No base qualities exist here, and no much larger clone lies one base off it. The CDR3 starts with the cysteine, ends with the phenylalanine, and has 18 residues. Only the CDR3 DNA stays, 54 bases, in frame from base 1. Relative to germline, V is missing 4 bases and J is missing 0 bases, with 9 bases of the junction outside any gene match. CDR1 and CDR2 were assigned from the germline V gene as SGHAT and FQNNGV.

The sequence was collected from a man aged 25-45 years in good health. Recombination linked TRBV11-2 to TRBJ2-2, and TRBD2 matches 9 of the central bases. Sequenced material: naive CD8+ T cells sorted from blood. The cell subset or site label for this specimen denotes: CD45RA+CCR7+. The nucleotides read TGTGCCAGCAGCTCCTACACTACTAGCGGGCCGAACACCGGGGAGCTGTTTTTT. Translated, this is CASSSYTTSGPNTGELFF.